Listed here is a single T cell receptor (beta chain). This clonotype was recorded a few times. This receptor's antigen is unknown. Base qualities are missing; no much larger clone stands one base away. Libraries of naive CD8 T cells were built from about 21,000 to 970,000 sorted cells, with 10%, 30% or 50% of the purified RNA used. Naive CD8 T cells, defined as CD8+CD4-CCR7+CD45RA+, were FACS-sorted into RLT Plus buffer on a BD FACSAria II. Detection sensitivity was tested by spiking Jurkat RNA equal to ten TCR copies' worth into samples containing roughly 19,000-1,100,000 naive CD8 T cells. CD8 T cells were enriched using RosetteSep CD8+ T Cell Enrichment Cocktail and Ficoll-Paque, and the enriched cells then underwent ACK red cell lysis. This sample stems from a study of molecular identifiers for immune sequencing clone quantification (dated by TCRdb to 2017 to 2018). The study in broad terms: In a replicate experiment, RNA from roughly 21,000 or 96,000 naive CD8 T cells was split into five aliquots, four of which were sequenced. This methods study used CD8 T cells to benchmark TCR RNA copy counting and molecular-identifier clustering-based TCR repertoire sequencing (MIDCIRS).

The library was obtained by PCR. The sample was run on an Illumina HiSeq 4000. Bulk TCR libraries were made following a previously described method, with the TCR primers given in Table S5. Total RNA was purified with the Qiagen AllPrep DNA/RNA kit. Before analysis, reads from multiple sequencing runs of the same library were pooled. In the authors' own workflow: Reads were retained only if their TCR constant sequence matched exactly, and those retained reads were trimmed to 150 nt and grouped according to their 12-nt molecular barcodes. Reads inside each barcode group were sub-clustered using a 15% Levenshtein threshold, and a quality-weighted consensus sequence was constructed for each RNA molecule. Non-functional sequences were excluded, and lower-count sequences lying one edit away from another sequence were also excluded. Based on a fit of two negative binomial distributions, barcode sub-clusters having less than 20% of the maximum read count were discarded. TCRdb reworked the public reads: Q25 trimming with fastp, MiXCR clone assembly, productive beta chains retained. Each entry merges the rows of one CDR3 protein and shows their most common DNA and genes. These V and J calls originate from TCRdb's pipeline instead of the authors' own analysis. For this sample there are about 65,000 distinct CDR3 sequences; 15% to 20% appear just once. The ten top clones hold 1.3% to 1.5% of the sample.

General study outcomes and caveats: In CMV-specific effector cells, clones with more than 20 RNA copies contained over 98% of molecules, whereas in naive cells such clones contained under 1% of molecules. Identical TCR molecules sharing a barcode could cause highly expanded clone sizes to be underestimated. When barcode sub-clustering was left out, chimeric consensus sequences inflated TCR diversity, with chimeras reaching as high as 47%. Modeling indicated approximately 3 TCR RNA copies recovered per cell, compared with 7.5 to 10 by digital PCR, which implies a capture efficiency of 25% to 35%. A single cell's worth of spiked-in Jurkat TCR RNA was reported detectable even among under 1.1 million naive CD8 T cells. The naive libraries included spiked-in Jurkat TCR RNA (around nine copies' worth), and this Jurkat TCR RNA is not part of the donor repertoire.

The specimen sequenced was naive CD8+ T cells from blood, with Jurkat cell RNA spiked in. The meaning of the sample's cell subset or site label: FACS-sorted CD8+CD4-CCR7+CD45RA+ naive T cells. The clonotype was recovered from a human donor in good health. Some libraries in this study had Jurkat cell RNA spiked in.

Read as DNA, the sequence is TGTGCCAGCAGTGAATTCACGGGAGGGAGGACAGATACGCAGTATTTT. This gives the protein CASSEFTGGRTDTQYF. Here the chain combines TRBV6-1 and TRBJ2-3; 8 bases in the middle match TRBD2. After removal of 2 bases from V and 3 bases from J, the junction retains 7 bases not matched to a gene. Spanning cysteine to phenylalanine, the CDR3 consists of 16 amino acids. The retained sequence is limited to the CDR3, 48 bases, with the frame set at the first base. The germline V gene specifies MNHNS as CDR1 and SASEGT as CDR2.